Below are 16 T cell receptor beta chains sequenced from a single sample in a study of T cells after posttransplantation cyclophosphamide. Some clones are missing from TCRdb's copy, which holds only in-frame ones; the method was immunoSEQ multiplex PCR. The repertoire consists of 25,000 to 30,000 clones, with around 86% occurring once and the leading ten covering less than 3.5%. Sequencing was performed on PBMCs. Receptors were obtained from a man aged 45 to 65.

The chain links TRBV7-8 to TRBJ1-2; no clear D gene. The CDR3 runs to 16 residues. With 2 bases removed from V and 6 bases from J, the gap between germline ends came to 19 bases. The V gene's germline CDR1 is SGHVS and CDR2 FQNEAQ. CDR3 nucleotides: TGTGCCAGCAGCTTATTGCCGCGAGGGAGTTTTGATGGCTACACCTTC. This encodes CASSLLPRGSFDGYTF. The entire variable domain, with the rest obtained from reference TRBV7-8 and TRBJ1-2, is as follows: GAGVSQSPRYKVAKRGQDVALRCDPISGHVSLFWYQQALGQGPEFLTYFQNEAQLDKSGLPSDRFFAERPEGSVSTLKIQRTQQEDSAVYLCASSLLPRGSFDGYTFGSGTRLTVV.

J is TRBJ2-3 and V is TRBV5-1, with 7 bases that match TRBD2. After removal of 3 bases from V and 1 base from J, the junction contained 14 bases not matched to a gene. The CDR3 length is 18 residues. Germline CDR1 is SGHRS and CDR2 is YFSETQ. The DNA of the CDR3 is TGCGCCAGCAGCTCCGCGAGCGGAGCGGGACGAGGCACAGATACGCAGTATTTT. Protein: CASSSASGAGRGTDTQYF.

V usage is TRBV11-3 and J usage is TRBJ2-1; TRBD2 matches 12 bases. CDR1 and CDR2 from the germline V gene are SGHNT and YENEEA. V trimming: 8 bases; J trimming: 4 bases; junction bases outside the gene matches: 0. CDR3 length equals 13 residues. The CDR3 protein is CASGTSGYNEQFF. CDR3 in DNA: TGTGCCAGCGGGACTAGCGGGTACAATGAGCAGTTCTTC.

This rearrangement joins TRBV5-1 to TRBJ2-1; D unclear. Trimming shortened V by 4 bases and J by 10 bases, and 9 bases separated the two germline ends. The germline CDR1 and CDR2 sequences are SGHRS and YFSETQ. CDR3 length equals 11 residues. The CDR3 DNA reads TGCGCCAGCAGCACTTACCGGGAGCAGTTCTTC. Translated: CASSTYREQFF.

The V and J genes are TRBV5-1 and TRBJ2-3, with D tentatively TRBD2 (6 bases). The CDR3 loop spans 14 amino acids. The germline V gene has CDR1 SGHRS and CDR2 YFSETQ. Deletions cut 5 bases from V and 3 bases from J, with 13 bases between. The CDR3 region is CASSSGTRTDTQYF. The DNA of the CDR3 is TGCGCCAGCAGTTCCGGGACTCGGACAGATACGCAGTATTTT.

This sequence joins TRBV5-1 and TRBJ2-2; the D is unclear. Trimming took 0 bases from V and 8 from J, leaving 8 bases between them. CDR1 and CDR2 (germline): SGHRS, YFSETQ. The CDR3 has 13 amino acids. The CDR3 nucleotides read TGCGCCAGCAGCTTGGGGCCTCGTGGGGAGCTGTTTTTT. Its protein product is CASSLGPRGELFF.

This chain links TRBV4-3 with TRBJ2-3, with unresolved D. Germline assignment: CDR1 LGHNA and CDR2 YSLEER. This CDR3 contains 15 residues. Trimming pared 4 bases from V and 4 bases from J, leaving 15 bases between. The DNA of the CDR3 is TGCGCCAGCAGCCTATCGCTAGAGCACTCAGATACGCAGTATTTT. This gives the protein CASSLSLEHSDTQYF.

V usage is TRBV7-3 and J usage is TRBJ2-6; the match to TRBD1 covers 8 bases. Looked up from germline, CDR1 is SGHTA and CDR2 is FQGTGA. The CDR3 is 17 residues long. J was trimmed by 0 bases and V by 5 bases; bases with no gene match: 6. The CDR3 protein is CASSTTGDGSGANVLTF. The CDR3 DNA is TGTGCCAGCAGCACGACAGGGGATGGCTCTGGGGCCAACGTCCTGACTTTC.

This chain connects TRBV6-5 to TRBJ1-6, with a tentative D call TRBD1 (5 bases). Deletions cut 5 bases from V and 10 bases from J, with 15 bases between. This CDR3 has 14 amino acids. In germline, CDR1 is MNHEY, CDR2 SVGAGI. DNA of the CDR3: TGTGCCAGCAGTCCGACAGCGGGAGGGTCACCCCTCCACTTT. Protein product: CASSPTAGGSPLHF.

A single count supports this clone. The gene calls are TRBV10-1 and TRBJ2-7; 10 bases line up with TRBD1. After removal of 3 bases from V and 5 bases from J, the junction contained 7 bases not matched to a gene. Germline CDR1 and CDR2: WNHNN and SYGVQD (reference sequence). This CDR3 comprises 15 residues. CDR3 region: CASSDRGTGVDEQYF. The CDR3 region has the DNA TGCGCCAGCAGTGATCGAGGGACAGGGGTGGACGAGCAGTACTTC.

This chain links TRBV9 with TRBJ2-7; weak D call: TRBD2 (6 bases). Trimming left V 4 bases short and J 0 bases short, with 17 bases between. The CDR3 totals 16 residues. Per germline, CDR1 SGDLS and CDR2 YYNGEE. Here the CDR3 DNA reads TGTGCCAGCAGCCCCGGGATGGGACTGAGCTCCTACGAGCAGTACTTC. Residues: CASSPGMGLSSYEQYF.

The J gene is TRBJ2-1, the V gene TRBV13; tentative D call: TRBD2 (6 bases). CDR3 size: 14 residues. The V gene's germline CDR1 is PRHDT and CDR2 FYEKMQ (reference sequence). Trimming took off 1 base at V and 10 bases at J, with 14 bases between the two ends. This chain's CDR3 is CASSLVRAGREQFF. CDR3 coding DNA: TGTGCCAGCAGCTTAGTTCGAGCGGGTAGGGAGCAGTTCTTC.

This chain uses TRBV2 with TRBJ2-5, with 10 bases that match TRBD2. V was pared by 1 base and J by 5 bases, with 4 bases of the junction left unmatched. The CDR3 runs to 15 residues. In germline, CDR1 is SNHLY, CDR2 FYNNEI. The CDR3 loop reads CASSEERGGLETQYF. CDR3 in DNA: TGTGCCAGCAGTGAAGAGCGGGGGGGCCTGGAGACCCAGTACTTC.

The V and J genes are TRBV19 and TRBJ2-3; D is possibly TRBD2 (5 bases). CDR3 size: 14 residues. Germline CDR1 is LNHDA and CDR2 is SQIVND (reference sequence). V was pared by 6 bases and J by 2 bases, with 12 bases between. CDR3 protein: CASSPQRYTDTQYF. CDR3 sequence (DNA): TGTGCCAGTAGCCCACAGCGGTACACAGATACGCAGTATTTT.

The V and J genes are TRBV18 and TRBJ2-6; a weak D match, TRBD2 (5 bases). Germline values: CDR1 KGHSH, CDR2 LQKENI. The CDR3 has 18 amino acids. The germline V and J ends were trimmed by 6 bases and 0 bases, with 18 bases remaining between them. The CDR3 sequence: CASSYPAGPSSGANVLTF. Written as DNA, the CDR3 is TGTGCCAGCTCGTACCCGGCGGGTCCCAGCTCTGGGGCCAACGTCCTGACTTTC.

This chain uses TRBV7-9 with TRBJ2-3; 9 bases agree with TRBD2. V was clipped by 3 bases and J by 1 base; unmatched bases: 11. The germline gives CDR1 SEHNR, CDR2 FQNEAQ (reference sequence). The CDR3 contains 18 residues. The CDR3 region is CASSLRASGISGTDTQYF. The DNA of the CDR3 is TGTGCCAGCAGCTTGAGGGCTAGCGGGATTTCCGGCACAGATACGCAGTATTTT.